This entry lists 24 T cell receptor beta chains sequenced from one sample in a study of graft-versus-host responses after intestinal transplantation. Their target antigens are unknown. Clones were sequenced by immunoSEQ multiplex PCR, and TCRdb holds only the in-frame ones, with some missing. The sample lists under 95,000 clones, about 88% occurring once. The specimen comprised unstimulated CD4+ T cells sorted from spleen or lymph node cells, sampled before transplant. The receptors were sampled from a human donor who was the organ donor for an intestinal transplant.

This chain connects TRBV19 to TRBJ1-5, with 12 bases lining up with TRBD1. There are 19 residues in the CDR3. Germline-derived CDR1 and CDR2 are LNHDA and SQIVND (reference sequence). V trimming: 3 bases; J trimming: 5 bases; junction bases outside the gene matches: 14. As DNA, the CDR3 is TGTGCCAGTAGTATCAGTCAGGGACAGGGGGCCGTGGGGGATCAGCCCCAGCATTTT. Translated, it gives CASSISQGQGAVGDQPQHF.

The chain recombines TRBV2 with TRBJ2-5; TRBD1 might be the D (5 bases). The germline V gene has CDR1 SNHLY and CDR2 FYNNEI. This CDR3 contains 13 residues. Trimming pared 6 bases from V and 0 bases from J, leaving 8 bases between. The CDR3 nucleotides are TGTGCCAGCAGAGACAGCTACCAAGAGACCCAGTACTTC. It codes for CASRDSYQETQYF.

V is TRBV27 and J is TRBJ2-7, with 8 bases lining up with TRBD2. Germline V CDR1 and CDR2: MNHEY, SMNVEV (reference sequence). This CDR3 has 16 amino acids. V was pared by 5 bases and J by 4 bases, with 13 bases of the junction left unmatched. The CDR3 spells CASSPTSGSRPYEQYF. CDR3 nucleotide sequence: TGTGCCAGCAGTCCCACCAGCGGGAGCAGGCCTTACGAGCAGTACTTC.

The chain links TRBV19 to TRBJ2-7; TRBD1 matches at 9 bases. Germline CDR1 is LNHDA and CDR2 is SQIVND (reference sequence). CDR3 length: 15 residues. V dropped 4 bases and J dropped 0; count of bases not matched to a gene: 4. The CDR3 nucleotides are TGTGCCAGTAGTAAGCCGGGACAGGGCTCCTACGAGCAGTACTTC. It codes for CASSKPGQGSYEQYF.

The V call is TRBV27, the J call TRBJ2-7, with a weak D call TRBD2 (6 bases). The CDR3 runs 15 residues. V shed 8 bases and J shed 5 bases, with 22 bases lying between them. Germline CDR1 is MNHEY and CDR2 is SMNVEV (reference sequence). The CDR3 loop reads CASYRGGGKLHEQYF. DNA for the CDR3: TGTGCCAGCTACCGCGGAGGCGGGAAGCTCCACGAGCAGTACTTC.

This rearrangement joins TRBV4-3 to TRBJ2-5; TRBD1 matches 8 bases. Germline V gene data show CDR1 as LGHNA and CDR2 as YSLEER. Trimming removed 4 bases from V and 5 bases from J; junction bases left unmatched: 15. The CDR3 spans 17 residues. This CDR3 is CASSLEYRQGAGETQYF. The CDR3 DNA follows: TGCGCCAGCAGCCTAGAGTATCGGCAGGGGGCAGGGGAGACCCAGTACTTC.

J is TRBJ2-7 and V is TRBV5-5, with 9 bases that match TRBD1. The germline CDR1 and CDR2 sequences are SGHKS and YYEKEE (reference sequence). The length of the CDR3 is 14 residues. J lost 4 bases, V lost 2 bases, and 4 bases had no gene match. As DNA, the CDR3 is TGTGCCAGCAGCTTAGGACAGGGGATTTACGAGCAGTACTTC. Translating it yields CASSLGQGIYEQYF.

The chain is built from TRBV11-2 and TRBJ2-2; 7 bases agree with TRBD2. Germline V gene lookup returns CDR1 SGHAT and CDR2 FQNNGV. J gave up 4 bases and V 7 bases, and 21 bases lay outside the gene matches. The CDR3 sequence is 19 residues long. CDR3 loop: CASNPLGWEGGPITGELFF. CDR3 sequence (DNA): TGTGCCAGCAATCCTCTGGGGTGGGAGGGAGGGCCAATCACCGGGGAGCTGTTTTTT.

V is TRBV5-1 and J is TRBJ2-1, with 9 positions matching TRBD2. The CDR3 has 15 residues. The V gene's germline CDR1 is SGHRS and CDR2 YFSETQ. The ends lost 4 bases at V and 5 bases at J; junction bases unmatched: 7. CDR3 DNA: TGCGCCAGCAGCCCACCGACTAGCGGTAACAATGAGCAGTTCTTC. Its protein is CASSPPTSGNNEQFF. Complete variable domain (other parts from reference TRBV5-1 and TRBJ2-1): KAGVTQTPRYLIKTRGQQVTLSCSPISGHRSVSWYQQTPGQGLQFLFEYFSETQRNKGNFPGRFSGRQFSNSRSEMNVSTLELGDSALYLCASSPPTSGNNEQFFGPGTRLTVL.

This chain uses TRBV7-9 with TRBJ2-1, with TRBD2 matching 10 bases. The ends lost 1 base at V and 4 bases at J; junction bases unmatched: 4. From germline, CDR1 is SEHNR and CDR2 FQNEAQ (reference sequence). This CDR3 comprises 16 residues. CDR3 nucleotide sequence: TGTGCCAGCAGCTTAGGGGCTAGCGGGAGATACAATGAGCAGTTCTTC. This encodes CASSLGASGRYNEQFF.

The sample holds a few counts of this clone. The chain joins TRBV28 to TRBJ1-2; the D gene is possibly TRBD1 (6 bases). Germline CDR1 is MDHEN and CDR2 is SYDVKM. The CDR3 contains 13 residues. V lost 3 bases and J lost 4, with 9 bases in between. The CDR3 DNA follows: TGTGCCAGCAGTTTTCAGGGGTCCTATGGCTACACCTTC. Translated, it gives CASSFQGSYGYTF.

The genes are TRBV2 and TRBJ1-1; TRBD1 matches at 7 bases. The V gene end was trimmed by 3 bases and the J gene end by 3 bases; junction bases not matched to a gene: 4. This CDR3 region has 14 residues. Germline assignment: CDR1 SNHLY and CDR2 FYNNEI. The CDR3 DNA reads as TGTGCCAGCAGTGATATCAGGGGGGACACTGAAGCTTTCTTT. Residues: CASSDIRGDTEAFF.

The chain is built from TRBV21-1 and TRBJ1-3. TRBV21-1 is a known pseudogene. This CDR3 contains 12 residues. The CDR3 bases are TGTGCCAGCAGCAATTCGAGGAACACCATATATTTT. Protein: CASSNSRNTIYF.

Only one count was recorded for this clone. The chain joins TRBV7-9 to TRBJ1-4; maybe TRBD1 (6 bases). This CDR3 comprises 13 residues. Germline V gene data show CDR1 as SEHNR and CDR2 as FQNEAQ (reference sequence). The germline V and J ends were trimmed by 4 bases and 6 bases, with 9 bases remaining between them. The CDR3 DNA sequence: TGTGCCAGCAGCTCCCCAGGGGATGAAAAACTGTTTTTT. Translation gives CASSSPGDEKLFF.

The chain uses TRBV11-2 and TRBJ2-4; TRBD1 might be the D (5 bases). Germline V gene sequence: CDR1 SGHAT, CDR2 FQNNGV. V was cut by 3 bases and J by 6 bases, with 6 bases left in between. This CDR3 spans 12 amino acids. DNA of the CDR3: TGTGCCAGCAGCTTTCAGGGAAACATTCAGTACTTC. The encoded protein is CASSFQGNIQYF.

The DNA for the CDR3 is TGTGCCAGCAGCGCTCTCCAGGGAAACACCATATATTTT. It specifies CASSALQGNTIYF. The chain has TRBV7-2 and TRBJ1-3; D is unresolved. The length of the CDR3 is 13 residues. Germline lookup yields CDR1 SGHTA and CDR2 FQGNSA. V lost 5 bases to trimming and J lost 4 bases, with 9 bases between them.

J is TRBJ2-1 and V is TRBV29-1; 9 bases are shared with TRBD2. From germline, CDR1 is SQVTM and CDR2 ANQGSEA. J gave up 12 bases and V 7 bases, and 13 bases lay outside the gene matches. CDR3 length equals 13 residues. In DNA form, the CDR3 reads TGCAGCGCCAGGGGACTAGCTACGGGTGGGCAGTTCTTC. This sequence encodes CSARGLATGGQFF.

The genes are TRBV7-9 and TRBJ1-1, with D possibly being TRBD1 (6 bases). Germline V gene sequence: CDR1 SEHNR, CDR2 FQNEAQ (reference sequence). This CDR3 spans 15 amino acids. Deletions cut 7 bases from V and 0 bases from J, with 15 bases between. The CDR3 loop is CASTLGGALNTEAFF. The CDR3 region has the DNA TGTGCCAGCACGCTCGGGGGGGCATTGAACACTGAAGCTTTCTTT.

The chain recombines TRBV7-3 with TRBJ2-7; 7 bases fit TRBD1. Trimming removed 2 bases from V and 6 bases from J; junction bases left unmatched: 10. The length of the CDR3 is 15 residues. Germline V gene lookup returns CDR1 SGHTA and CDR2 FQGTGA. This CDR3 is CASSLDRVGSGEQYF. CDR3 nucleotides: TGTGCCAGCAGCTTAGACAGGGTCGGATCGGGCGAGCAGTACTTC.

This chain uses TRBV10-3 with TRBJ1-1, with D perhaps TRBD1 (6 bases). This CDR3 has 12 residues. Per germline, CDR1 ENHRY and CDR2 SYGVKD. V was clipped by 11 bases and J by 5 bases, with 15 bases between them. Here the CDR3 reads CAVKGEITEAFF. The CDR3 DNA is TGTGCCGTAAAGGGGGAGATTACTGAAGCTTTCTTT.

V and J are TRBV27 and TRBJ1-5; no clear D. The CDR3 is 18 residues long. With 3 bases removed from V and 0 bases from J, the gap between germline ends came to 18 bases. Germline-derived CDR1 and CDR2 are MNHEY and SMNVEV (reference sequence). CDR3 in amino acids: CASSFRYATYYSNQPQHF. The DNA for the CDR3 is TGTGCCAGCAGTTTCAGGTACGCGACATATTATAGCAATCAGCCCCAGCATTTT.

This sequence joins TRBV27 and TRBJ1-2, with D perhaps matching TRBD1 (5 bases). CDR1 is MNHEY and CDR2 is SMNVEV in the germline V gene (reference sequence). Trimming took 10 bases from V and 4 from J, leaving 16 bases between them. CDR3 length: 13 amino acids. In DNA form, the CDR3 reads TGTGCCATCCGCGTGACAGAACCCTATGGCTACACCTTC. This gives the protein CAIRVTEPYGYTF.

V usage is TRBV7-2 and J usage is TRBJ2-7, with no clear D. From germline, CDR1 is SGHTA and CDR2 FQGNSA. The CDR3 runs 12 residues. V was pared by 5 bases and J by 2 bases, with 7 bases between. CDR3 in DNA: TGTGCCAGCAGCAAACCGGCCTACGAGCAGTACTTC. This sequence encodes CASSKPAYEQYF.

This clone has more than one count but fewer than ten. The chain uses TRBV5-4 and TRBJ2-5; tentatively, D is TRBD2 (5 bases). Trimming stripped 3 bases from V and 5 bases from J, with 14 bases between. CDR1 is SGHNT and CDR2 is YYREEE in the germline V gene (reference sequence). This CDR3 is 14 amino acids long. The CDR3 region has the DNA TGTGCCAGCAGCTCAGTGGAGGTGGGGGAGACCCAGTACTTC. Its protein product is CASSSVEVGETQYF.